Given below is one TCR beta chain in context. Its antigen is still unknown. No per-base quality is available; no much larger clone lies one base away. The entire amount of isolated RNA was reverse transcribed using the High Capacity cDNA Reverse Transcription Kit, so the sequenced TCRB transcripts were expressed ones. Naive, central memory and regulatory T cell samples underwent deep immunoSEQ sequencing, averaging around 4 million total reads per sample. Sorted cells were lysed in RLT buffer, and RNA was extracted using DNase-treated RNeasy Micro or Mini kits according to cell number. To prevent cross-contamination, every cell subset was processed on its own, while patient and healthy donor samples were processed together. The immunoSEQ multiplex PCR was used to amplify TCRB sequences from cDNA, generating 87-bp fragments that spanned the CDR3 region. Amplicons were sequenced on the Illumina HiSeq platform. As for the authors' bioinformatics: Synthetic template baselines were used to correct PCR bias computationally, reads within Hamming distance 2 were collapsed, and singletons that could not be merged were discarded. Reads were aligned against IMGT so that V, D and J genes, CDR3 length and insertions or deletions at six rearrangement sites could be assigned. Within each subset, clonotype counts were normalized to sorted cell number, and only after that were true diversity and Gini coefficients computed with the tcR R package. Repertoire sharing was quantified using the overlap coefficient calculated on TCRB nucleotide sequences. Out-of-frame TCRB sequences from naive cells were analyzed to stand in for the pre-selection repertoire. This is the immuneACCESS table as TCRdb keeps it, with only in-frame sequences that have V and J called. A part of the clones is gone; compared with another copy, unresolved V genes explain less than half, and the rest is unexplained. Clone size and V and J calls were adopted from that table, with D and trimming inferred from the DNA. The sample yields 810,000 or so clones; roughly a sixth were counted once. The top ten clones comprise 0.02% to 0.03% of the sample.

The source of the sample is a study of beta chain features in type 1 diabetes listed by TCRdb under 2018. Turning to the overall study: No differences in mean age, gender distribution, total cell number or subset yield were found between patients and healthy donors. A total of roughly 100 million sorted cells were examined across all samples, and the number of cells per subset was strongly correlated with RNA yield. The study compared TCRB repertoires of sorted circulating CD4+ T cell subsets between recently diagnosed type 1 diabetes patients and matched healthy donors. Regulatory and stem cell-like memory subsets were isolated from only 8 patients and roughly eight healthy donors, whereas naive and central memory subsets came from all 28 donors.

The germline V gene yields LGHNA for CDR1 and YNFKEQ for CDR2. The germline V and J ends show losses of 4 bases and 5 bases respectively, and no gene match explains 11 bases of the junction. There are 16 amino acids in the CDR3, from cysteine to phenylalanine inclusive. The CDR3 DNA has 48 bases and is translated from base 1. Broad study findings and their caveats: PCR may preferentially amplify shorter templates, but because patient and control samples were amplified and corrected together, any resulting skew would affect both groups equally. In all four CD4+ subsets, TCRB CDR3 length was moderately but significantly shorter in type 1 diabetes patients. Naive, central memory and regulatory TCRB repertoires appeared more similar among patients than among healthy donors. Because cDNA rather than genomic DNA was sequenced, highly expressing activated cells could have been over-represented, although no difference in activation and CD3 levels was found between groups. At VDJ recombination sites, patients with type 1 diabetes made fewer insertions and deleted more nucleotides, a pattern implying thymic rearrangement abnormalities. Because small numbers of individuals were included in the HLA sub-analyses, any influence of HLA type on TCRB rearrangement was left unresolved.

A single peripheral blood draw of 95 to 150 mL on average was collected from each donor into heparinised tubes. A BD FACSAria II was used to sort naive, central memory, regulatory and stem cell-like memory CD4+ T cells with a panel that included CD45RO, CCR7, CD25, CD127, CD95 and CD27. A purity above 95% was achieved for all sorted populations. PBMCs were isolated immediately by Lymphoprep density gradient centrifugation and stained directly without culture. Samples were stained and sorted in pairs, with one healthy donor and one patient per experiment, so that batch effects were minimized. Sequencing was carried out using naive CD4+ T cells from blood. The label giving this sample's cell subset or site can be read as: true naive CD4+ T cells. This clonotype was obtained from a young woman in good health. The chain links TRBV4-2 with TRBJ2-1, with 7 central nucleotides matching TRBD1. The CDR3 reads CASSPTRGGRHNEQFF. The nucleotide sequence reads as follows: TGTGCCAGCAGCCCCACACGAGGGGGCAGGCACAATGAGCAGTTCTTC.